Described below is a single TCR beta chain sequence and its context. The sample comes from a study of blood T cell repertoires in COVID-19. The wider study: Sites in the United States, Italy and Spain provided acute and convalescent COVID-19 samples.

Source study methods: The authors estimated nucleated cell counts from reference gene primer amplification. Measured with immunoSEQ multiplex PCR; TCRdb has only the in-frame clones, and not every one. D and trimming were read from the DNA, whereas the V and J calls and clone size are those reported in that table. Of around 370,000 clones listed, about 90% are singletons. The trim removed 4 bases at V and 8 bases at J, leaving 2 bases unmatched. Germline V gene sequence: CDR1 KGHDR, CDR2 SFDVKD. The CDR3 is 13 residues long. The J gene is TRBJ2-1, the V gene TRBV24-1; 9 bases are shared with TRBD1. Sequenced: peripheral blood. The TCR comes from a woman aged 50 to 65 with COVID-19, enrolled during active disease. This chain's CDR3 is CATSERTGDEQFF. CDR3 nucleotide sequence: TGTGCCACCAGTGAACGGACAGGGGATGAGCAGTTCTTC.